The following is a T cell receptor (beta chain) sequence with its context. Its target is unknown. These data come from a study of T cell responses to AZD1222 COVID-19 vaccine. Study details: Second doses at about 4 or about 12 weeks were pooled.

Measured with immunoSEQ multiplex PCR; TCRdb has only the in-frame clones, and not every one. The data hold about 150,000 clones, with 94% observed a single time. CDR1 and CDR2 from the germline V gene are SGHAT and FQNNGV. Losses at the gene ends were 5 bases for V and 2 bases for J; bases not matched to a gene: 10. The CDR3 length is 16 residues. Study results and caveats: At baseline, just six AZD1222 recipients tested seropositive. White British ancestry dominated among donors, who included more females, and clonal diversity was possibly underestimated. Spike-wide coverage was observed for vaccine-associated CD4 TCRs, with dominant responses at 160-218 and 743-854.

The material was peripheral blood, obtained on day 0 of AZD1222 vaccination. The gene calls are TRBV11-2 and TRBJ2-7; 9 nucleotides align to TRBD1. The receptor was derived from an adult in good health. As DNA, the CDR3 is TGTGCCAGCAGCACTACCGGGACAGGGCCCACCTACGAGCAGTACGTC. This sequence encodes CASSTTGTGPTYEQYV.